Below are 30 T cell receptor beta chains sequenced from a single sample in a study of T cell changes during pregnancy in multiple sclerosis. The protocol was immunoSEQ multiplex PCR, while the TCRdb copy is restricted to in-frame clones and leaves out a portion. The table records around 35,000 clones, roughly 92% of them present only once. The sequenced sample was CD4+ T cells from peripheral blood mononuclear cells, obtained in the third trimester of pregnancy. The receptors derive from a female donor in good health, enrolled as a control in a pregnancy study.

V gene TRBV19 combines with J gene TRBJ1-2; a possible D gene is TRBD1 (6 bases). Germline V gene lookup returns CDR1 LNHDA and CDR2 SQIVND (reference sequence). Trimming pared 6 bases from V and 7 bases from J, leaving 12 bases between. This CDR3 is 12 amino acids long. The DNA of the CDR3 is TGTGCCAGTAGAGCGGGGGCTGGTGGCTACACCTTC. Its translation is CASRAGAGGYTF.

CDR3 DNA sequence: TGTGCCAGCAGCTTAGCGCTGCACGGGGTCTATGGCTACACCTTC. It codes for CASSLALHGVYGYTF. This chain uses TRBV7-2 with TRBJ1-2; D is unclear. Trimming removed 0 bases at V and 4 bases at J, with 12 bases between. Per the germline V gene, CDR1 is SGHTA and CDR2 is FQGNSA. The CDR3 has 15 residues.

The genes are TRBV7-6 and TRBJ1-1, with 9 positions matching TRBD1. This CDR3 is built from 15 residues. CDR1 and CDR2 from the germline V gene are SGHVS and FNYEAQ. V lost 1 base to trimming and J lost 4 bases; unmatched junction nucleotides: 4. DNA of the CDR3: TGTGCCAGCAGCTTAGAGGGACAGGGTGGCACTGAAGCTTTCTTT. Encoded protein: CASSLEGQGGTEAFF.

This clone was detected only once. This chain links TRBV28 with TRBJ1-4; 8 bases agree with TRBD1. V gave up 8 bases and J gave up 4 bases; unmatched junction bases: 6. CDR3 length: 14 amino acids. Per the germline V gene, CDR1 is MDHEN and CDR2 is SYDVKM. The CDR3 spells CASLLTGGNEKLFF. In DNA form, the CDR3 reads TGTGCCAGCCTCCTCACAGGGGGTAATGAAAAACTGTTTTTT.

This chain joins TRBV4-2 and TRBJ1-3, with TRBD1 identical over 7 bases. V dropped 4 bases and J dropped 4; count of bases not matched to a gene: 7. Germline-derived CDR1 and CDR2 are LGHNA and YNFKEQ. The CDR3 is 15 residues long. As DNA, the CDR3 is TGTGCCAGCAGCCCTAGACAGGGAGGAGGAAACACCATATATTTT. This sequence encodes CASSPRQGGGNTIYF.

The chain recombines TRBV7-9 with TRBJ1-1, with a weak D call TRBD1 (6 bases). Trimming took 5 bases from V and 1 from J, leaving 14 bases between them. The CDR3 runs to 15 residues. CDR1 SEHNR and CDR2 FQNEAQ come from the germline V gene (reference sequence). CDR3 protein: CASSPGVVRNTEAFF. DNA for the CDR3: TGTGCCAGCAGCCCAGGGGTGGTCAGGAACACTGAAGCTTTCTTT.

This clone was counted once. The chain uses TRBV4-3 and TRBJ2-2; possibly TRBD2 for D (6 bases). This CDR3 spans 16 amino acids. The germline V and J ends were trimmed by 3 bases and 6 bases, with 17 bases remaining between them. Per germline, CDR1 LGHNA and CDR2 YSLEER. Here the CDR3 reads CASSQLGGGFPGELFF. The DNA for the CDR3 is TGCGCCAGCAGCCAGCTCGGTGGGGGGTTTCCCGGGGAGCTGTTTTTT.

In this sample, this clone turned up once. The rearrangement uses TRBV10-3 and TRBJ2-2; D gene ambiguous. Germline V gene lookup returns CDR1 ENHRY and CDR2 SYGVKD. CDR3 size: 14 residues. With 4 bases removed from V and 1 base from J, the gap between germline ends came to 7 bases. In DNA, the CDR3 is TGTGCCATCAGTGGGTCCGGGAACACCGGGGAGCTGTTTTTT. Its protein product is CAISGSGNTGELFF.

The rearrangement links TRBV7-9 to TRBJ1-3, with TRBD1 as a possible D gene (5 bases). Per the germline V gene, CDR1 is SEHNR and CDR2 is FQNEAQ (reference sequence). CDR3 length: 17 residues. V was cut by 5 bases and J by 0 bases, with 17 bases left in between. CDR3 bases: TGTGCCAGCAGCCCCCCTTGGGGGGGGAGCTCTGGAAACACCATATATTTT. Translation gives CASSPPWGGSSGNTIYF.

The CDR3 protein is CASSLTSDTGELFF. The CDR3 bases are TGTGCCAGCAGCTTGACTAGTGACACCGGGGAGCTGTTTTTT. V gene TRBV7-3 combines with J gene TRBJ2-2, with D possibly being TRBD2 (6 bases). The length of the CDR3 is 14 residues. V gave up 3 bases and J gave up 3 bases, with 8 bases separating them. Germline lookup yields CDR1 SGHTA and CDR2 FQGTGA.

The V call is TRBV19, the J call TRBJ1-6; D remains ambiguous. V lost 3 bases, J lost 7 bases, and 13 bases lay in between. Germline CDR1 reads LNHDA; CDR2 reads SQIVND (reference sequence). The CDR3 totals 15 residues. DNA of the CDR3: TGTGCCAGTAGTATCGAGGGTAGGATCAATTCACCCCTCCACTTT. Translation: CASSIEGRINSPLHF. Together with reference TRBV19 and TRBJ1-6, the CDR3 gives the full variable domain: DGGITQSPKYLFRKEGQNVTLSCEQNLNHDAMYWYRQDPGQGLRLIYYSQIVNDFQKGDIAEGYSVSREKKESFPLTVTSAQKNPTAFYLCASSIEGRINSPLHFGNGTRLTVT.

V and J are TRBV28 and TRBJ1-1; a possible D gene is TRBD1 (6 bases). This CDR3 spans 15 amino acids. CDR1 is MDHEN and CDR2 is SYDVKM in the germline V gene. Deletions cut 3 bases from V and 1 base from J, with 12 bases between. DNA of the CDR3: TGTGCCAGCAGTTTGCGGGGGGCACCGAACACTGAAGCTTTCTTT. The encoded protein is CASSLRGAPNTEAFF. The whole variable domain, remainder taken from reference TRBV28 and TRBJ1-1, is DVKVTQSSRYLVKRTGEKVFLECVQDMDHENMFWYRQDPGLGLRLIYFSYDVKMKEKGDIPEGYSVSREKKERFSLILESASTNQTSMYLCASSLRGAPNTEAFFGQGTRLTVV.

The chain combines TRBV19 with TRBJ1-1; the D gene is possibly TRBD1 (5 bases). CDR3 size: 15 residues. The germline V and J ends were trimmed by 5 bases and 1 base, with 14 bases remaining between them. CDR1 is LNHDA, CDR2 SQIVND, per germline (reference sequence). Here the CDR3 DNA reads TGTGCCAGTAGTCTTACCTCGGGGGGGAACACTGAAGCTTTCTTT. Its translation is CASSLTSGGNTEAFF.

The V gene is TRBV18, the J gene TRBJ1-5; 8 bases align to TRBD1. V was clipped by 3 bases and J by 6 bases; unmatched bases: 1. This CDR3 region has 13 residues. Germline values: CDR1 KGHSH, CDR2 LQKENI. The CDR3 reads CASSPDRVQPQHF. In DNA, the CDR3 is TGTGCCAGCTCACCGGACAGGGTTCAGCCCCAGCATTTT. Variable domain in full (rest from reference TRBV18 and TRBJ1-5): NAGVMQNPRHLVRRRGQEARLRCSPMKGHSHVYWYRQLPEEGLKFMVYLQKENIIDESGMPKERFSAEFPKEGPSILRIQQVVRGDSAAYFCASSPDRVQPQHFGDGTRLSIL.

The J gene is TRBJ2-1, the V gene TRBV11-3; tentatively, D is TRBD1 (5 bases). Germline V gives CDR1 SGHNT, CDR2 YENEEA. The CDR3 spans 11 residues. V shed 4 bases and J shed 10 bases, with 8 bases lying between them. The chain's CDR3 is CASSSGYEQFF. In DNA, the CDR3 is TGTGCCAGCAGCTCAGGGTACGAGCAGTTCTTC.

V usage is TRBV7-2 and J usage is TRBJ2-3; 9 bases fit TRBD2. The CDR3 runs 16 residues. Per germline, CDR1 SGHTA and CDR2 FQGNSA. V trimming: 5 bases; J trimming: 2 bases; junction bases outside the gene matches: 8. The CDR3 sequence is CASSQRSGGFTDTQYF. CDR3 bases: TGTGCCAGCAGCCAACGAAGCGGGGGGTTCACAGATACGCAGTATTTT. The full variable domain, rest sourced from reference TRBV7-2 and TRBJ2-3, is GAGVSQSPSNKVTEKGKDVELRCDPISGHTALYWYRQSLGQGLEFLIYFQGNSAPDKSGLPSDRFSAERTGGSVSTLTIQRTQQEDSAVYLCASSQRSGGFTDTQYFGPGTRLTVL.

This chain joins TRBV4-1 and TRBJ2-5; 9 bases align to TRBD1. V lost 3 bases to trimming and J lost 4 bases; unmatched junction nucleotides: 3. There are 14 residues in the CDR3. Germline CDR1 reads MGHRA; CDR2 reads YSYEKL. The CDR3 region has the DNA TGCGCCAGCAGCCAGACAGGGGGGCGAGAGACCCAGTACTTC. Protein product: CASSQTGGRETQYF.

The chain carries TRBV7-2 and TRBJ1-1; 8 positions match TRBD1. CDR3 size: 15 residues. With 5 bases clipped from V and 1 base from J, the junction kept 6 bases outside the gene matches. Germline V lookup: CDR1 SGHTA, CDR2 FQGNSA. The CDR3 DNA follows: TGTGCCAGCAGCCCTCCGACAGGGGAGAACACTGAAGCTTTCTTT. This translates into CASSPPTGENTEAFF. Looking up the rest from reference TRBV7-2 and TRBJ1-1 gives the full variable domain: GAGVSQSPSNKVTEKGKDVELRCDPISGHTALYWYRQSLGQGLEFLIYFQGNSAPDKSGLPSDRFSAERTGGSVSTLTIQRTQQEDSAVYLCASSPPTGENTEAFFGQGTRLTVV.

The chain is built from TRBV7-2 and TRBJ2-1, with 13 bases that match TRBD2. Looked up from germline, CDR1 is SGHTA and CDR2 is FQGNSA. Trimming removed 5 bases from V and 5 bases from J; junction bases left unmatched: 3. The CDR3 extends over 15 amino acids. In DNA, the CDR3 is TGTGCCAGCAGCAGAGGGACTAGCGGGAACAATGAGCAGTTCTTC. This sequence encodes CASSRGTSGNNEQFF.

CDR3 residues: CASSLRLHQETQYF. The CDR3 nucleotides are TGTGCCAGCAGCTTGAGGCTACACCAAGAGACCCAGTACTTC. The rearrangement links TRBV7-8 to TRBJ2-5; D is ambiguous. CDR1 is SGHVS and CDR2 is FQNEAQ in the germline V gene. The CDR3 loop spans 14 amino acids. Trimming pared 3 bases from V and 0 bases from J, leaving 8 bases between.

J is TRBJ2-5 and V is TRBV19; D perhaps matches TRBD1 (5 bases). This CDR3 is 13 amino acids long. CDR1 and CDR2 (germline): LNHDA, SQIVND (reference sequence). Trimming took off 4 bases at V and 5 bases at J, with 11 bases between the two ends. CDR3 sequence: CASSRGPVETQYF. As DNA, the CDR3 is TGTGCCAGTAGTAGGGGCCCGGTGGAGACCCAGTACTTC.

The chain recombines TRBV28 with TRBJ1-2; unclear D gene. Germline CDR1 reads MDHEN; CDR2 reads SYDVKM. V lost 2 bases and J 5 bases, leaving 15 bases between the germline ends. The CDR3 length is 15 residues. The CDR3 sequence: CASSLPRGGRYGYTF. CDR3 sequence (DNA): TGTGCCAGCAGTTTACCCCGCGGCGGGAGATATGGCTACACCTTC.

This chain uses TRBV27 with TRBJ2-1, with D possibly TRBD1 on 6 matching bases. The length of the CDR3 is 15 residues. V gave up 6 bases and J gave up 4 bases, with 16 bases separating them. Per the germline V gene, CDR1 is MNHEY and CDR2 is SMNVEV (reference sequence). The CDR3 loop reads CASSLDSFSYNEQFF. The CDR3 DNA is TGTGCCAGCAGCCTGGACAGTTTTTCTTACAATGAGCAGTTCTTC.

The rearrangement joins TRBV2 to TRBJ1-1, with TRBD1 matching over 9 bases. Germline trimming cut 0 bases from V and 1 base from J; bases unmatched to any gene: 6. The germline V gene has CDR1 SNHLY and CDR2 FYNNEI. The CDR3 contains 17 residues. Here the CDR3 DNA reads TGTGCCAGCAGTGAAGCTCCACCGGGACAGGGGAACACTGAAGCTTTCTTT. This gives the protein CASSEAPPGQGNTEAFF.

J is TRBJ1-5 and V is TRBV18; 7 bases agree with TRBD1. From germline, CDR1 is KGHSH and CDR2 LQKENI. The J segment lost 4 bases and the V segment lost 3 bases, leaving 3 bases of the junction unmatched. CDR3 length: 14 residues. This CDR3 is CASSPETGNQPQHF. CDR3 bases: TGTGCCAGCTCACCTGAGACAGGGAATCAGCCCCAGCATTTT.

This chain uses TRBV11-2 with TRBJ2-5; D is possibly TRBD1 (5 bases). V gave up 5 bases and J gave up 1 base, with 8 bases separating them. CDR3 length: 13 amino acids. CDR1 and CDR2 from the germline V gene are SGHAT and FQNNGV. CDR3 DNA sequence: TGTGCCAGCAGCAGGGGCATCCAAGAGACCCAGTACTTC. It is translated as CASSRGIQETQYF.

This chain connects TRBV6-5 to TRBJ2-7, with 12 bases fitting TRBD1. This CDR3 comprises 15 residues. The ends lost 0 bases at V and 5 bases at J; junction bases unmatched: 2. Germline CDR1 is MNHEY and CDR2 is SVGAGI. CDR3 DNA: TGTGCCAGCAGTTACTCCGGGACAGGGGGCAACGAGCAGTACTTC. This gives the protein CASSYSGTGGNEQYF.

The V call is TRBV6-1, the J call TRBJ2-5, with TRBD1 matching 8 bases. After removal of 1 base from V and 5 bases from J, the junction contained 6 bases not matched to a gene. This CDR3 spans 15 amino acids. CDR1 MNHNS and CDR2 SASEGT come from the germline V gene. CDR3 DNA: TGTGCCAGCAGTGAAGGTCAGGGGGCCGGGGAGACCCAGTACTTC. Encoded protein: CASSEGQGAGETQYF.

This clone was seen just once. This chain links TRBV4-2 with TRBJ2-7; TRBD2 matches at 7 bases. Germline CDR1 LGHNA, CDR2 YNFKEQ. V lost 0 bases, J lost 3 bases, and 8 bases stayed unmatched. The CDR3 is 16 amino acids. Here the CDR3 reads CASSQDLTSAGYEQYF. CDR3 sequence (DNA): TGTGCCAGCAGCCAAGACCTAACTAGCGCGGGCTACGAGCAGTACTTC.

The chain recombines TRBV19 with TRBJ1-5; D is undetermined. The CDR3 extends over 14 amino acids. Trimming took 8 bases from V and 6 from J, leaving 17 bases between them. From germline, CDR1 is LNHDA and CDR2 SQIVND (reference sequence). The CDR3 bases are TGTGCCAGTGTATACGGAGGGATGGGTCAGCCCCAGCATTTT. Its translation is CASVYGGMGQPQHF.